The 19 T cell receptor beta chains listed next were all sequenced from one sample in a study of cytomegalovirus exposure and HLA in healthy donors. The PCR employed 60 Vbeta primers together with 13 Jbeta primers. Clones were sequenced by immunoSEQ multiplex PCR, and TCRdb holds only the in-frame ones, with some missing. Of around 160,000 clones listed, over 65% were seen once; the top ten hold about 2.9%. Sequencing used PBMCs. Every receptor here comes from a middle-aged man in good health and CMV-seropositive.

This chain links TRBV6-5 with TRBJ1-4; 11 bases are shared with TRBD1. The CDR3 runs 15 residues. The ends lost 5 bases at V and 8 bases at J; junction bases unmatched: 7. Germline V gene data show CDR1 as MNHEY and CDR2 as SVGAGI. CDR3 residues: CASSGWTGGKEKLFF. The CDR3 DNA is TGTGCCAGCAGTGGGTGGACAGGGGGCAAAGAAAAACTGTTTTTT.

This chain joins TRBV11-3 and TRBJ1-1; a weak D match, TRBD1 (5 bases). Germline CDR1 and CDR2: SGHNT and YENEEA. V dropped 2 bases and J dropped 6 bases, with 16 bases sitting between them. The CDR3 consists of 15 residues. The CDR3 DNA is TGTGCCAGCAGCTTACGGCAGGGAAGTGACTCTGAAGCTTTCTTT. Translation: CASSLRQGSDSEAFF.

This clone has a single count. J is TRBJ1-2 and V is TRBV9; 9 nucleotides align to TRBD1. V trimming: 3 bases; J trimming: 7 bases; junction bases outside the gene matches: 13. Germline V CDR1 and CDR2: SGDLS, YYNGEE. The CDR3 covers 16 residues. The CDR3 bases are TGTGCCAGCAGCGGAGATAATTACAGGGGGCTGGCTGGCTACACCTTC. Its translation: CASSGDNYRGLAGYTF.

This clone was seen more than once but under ten times. This rearrangement joins TRBV4-3 to TRBJ2-7; the match to TRBD2 covers 10 bases. The trim removed 2 bases at V and 2 bases at J, leaving 3 bases unmatched. This CDR3 comprises 15 residues. Germline-derived CDR1 and CDR2 are LGHNA and YSLEER. In nucleotides, the CDR3 is TGCGCCAGCAGCCAATATACTAGCGGGGCCTACGAGCAGTACTTC. Translation gives CASSQYTSGAYEQYF.

The rearrangement uses TRBV30 and TRBJ2-5; D gene unclear. Trimming cost V 2 bases and J 2 bases, with 3 bases left between them. The CDR3 sequence is 11 residues long. Germline V gene lookup returns CDR1 GTSNPN and CDR2 SVGIG (reference sequence). The CDR3 region is CAWSRQETQYF. The CDR3 DNA follows: TGTGCCTGGAGTCGTCAAGAGACCCAGTACTTC.

This chain uses TRBV7-9 with TRBJ1-1; TRBD1 matches 9 bases. This CDR3 has 16 amino acids. The germline V gene encodes CDR1 SEHNR and CDR2 FQNEAQ (reference sequence). V lost 1 base, J lost 5 bases, and 8 bases stayed unmatched. The CDR3 region is CASSLGAGQGGTEAFF. CDR3 nucleotides: TGTGCCAGCAGCTTAGGGGCGGGACAGGGCGGGACTGAAGCTTTCTTT.

J is TRBJ1-2 and V is TRBV5-1; D might be TRBD1 (5 bases). Deletions cut 3 bases from V and 4 bases from J, with 13 bases between. Germline lookup yields CDR1 SGHRS and CDR2 YFSETQ. CDR3 length: 14 residues. CDR3 loop: CASSSRQGGYGYTF. CDR3 DNA sequence: TGCGCCAGCAGCTCGAGGCAGGGAGGCTATGGCTACACCTTC.

CDR3: CASSEGSEVKTQYF. CDR3 DNA sequence: TGTGCCAGCAGTGAAGGATCAGAGGTGAAGACCCAGTACTTC. This chain connects TRBV2 to TRBJ2-5; D remains ambiguous. The CDR3 length is 14 residues. Trimming cost V 1 base and J 6 bases, with 12 bases left between them. The germline V gene encodes CDR1 SNHLY and CDR2 FYNNEI. Full variable domain (rest looked up from reference TRBV2 and TRBJ2-5): EPEVTQTPSHQVTQMGQEVILRCVPISNHLYFYWYRQILGQKVEFLVSFYNNEISEKSEIFDDQFSVERPDGSNFTLKIRSTKLEDSAMYFCASSEGSEVKTQYFGPGTRLLVL.

The rearrangement uses TRBV13 and TRBJ2-2; D gene uncertain. Germline V gene data show CDR1 as PRHDT and CDR2 as FYEKMQ (reference sequence). Deletions cut 0 bases from V and 6 bases from J, with 8 bases between. The CDR3 has 14 residues. The CDR3 DNA reads as TGTGCCAGCAGCTTAGGCCTAGGCCCCGGGGAGCTGTTTTTT. This codes for CASSLGLGPGELFF.

V is TRBV19 and J is TRBJ2-3; 9 nucleotides line up with TRBD2. The CDR3 loop spans 14 amino acids. Germline V lookup: CDR1 LNHDA, CDR2 SQIVND (reference sequence). The V and J ends lost 6 bases and 5 bases, in that order; junction bases with no gene match: 6. CDR3 coding DNA: TGTGCCAGTAGGCCAGCGGGAGGATTAGATACGCAGTATTTT. Protein product: CASRPAGGLDTQYF.

The chain joins TRBV28 to TRBJ1-1; 11 bases agree with TRBD1. The V gene end was trimmed by 1 base and the J gene end by 4 bases; junction bases not matched to a gene: 5. CDR3 length: 16 residues. Germline values: CDR1 MDHEN, CDR2 SYDVKM. The DNA for the CDR3 is TGTGCCAGCAGTTTATTGGGGGGGACAGGGGGCACTGAAGCTTTCTTT. It encodes CASSLLGGTGGTEAFF.

This sequence joins TRBV29-1 and TRBJ1-4, with D unresolved. CDR3 length: 13 amino acids. V was clipped by 6 bases and J by 7 bases, with 15 bases between them. Germline V lookup: CDR1 SQVTM, CDR2 ANQGSEA. The CDR3 DNA follows: TGCAGCGTCGCGGGGTCTGAAGCTGAAAAACTGTTTTTT. It specifies CSVAGSEAEKLFF.

CDR3 in amino acids: CASSYYRRGAYEQYF. CDR3 coding DNA: TGTGCCAGCAGTTACTACAGGAGGGGAGCCTACGAGCAGTACTTC. The chain joins TRBV6-5 to TRBJ2-7; perhaps TRBD2 as D (6 bases). Germline loops: CDR1 MNHEY, CDR2 SVGAGI. V was clipped by 1 base and J by 2 bases, with 12 bases between them. This CDR3 has 15 residues.

The CDR3 reads CASSGRGGASAKNIQYF. In DNA form, the CDR3 reads TGTGCCAGCAGCGGCCGAGGGGGGGCCTCAGCCAAAAACATTCAGTACTTC. This chain connects TRBV7-2 to TRBJ2-4; a possible D gene is TRBD2 (7 bases). The CDR3 length is 17 residues. Germline values: CDR1 SGHTA, CDR2 FQGNSA. Deletions cut 5 bases from V and 0 bases from J, with 17 bases between.

V usage is TRBV7-3 and J usage is TRBJ2-1; 11 bases map to TRBD2. The CDR3 has 18 amino acids. Germline CDR1 and CDR2: SGHTA and FQGTGA. V dropped 5 bases and J dropped 5; count of bases not matched to a gene: 14. The CDR3, as DNA: TGTGCCAGCAGCCCAAGTCGCCTAGCGGGAGGAGAAAACAATGAGCAGTTCTTC. As protein: CASSPSRLAGGENNEQFF. The full variable domain, rest sourced from reference TRBV7-3 and TRBJ2-1, is GAGVSQTPSNKVTEKGKYVELRCDPISGHTALYWYRQSLGQGPEFLIYFQGTGAADDSGLPNDRFFAVRPEGSVSTLKIQRTERGDSAVYLCASSPSRLAGGENNEQFFGPGTRLTVL.

V is TRBV5-1 and J is TRBJ2-7, with 14 bases identical to TRBD2. The CDR3 covers 18 residues. The junction had 9 bases not matched to a gene; V was cut back by 4 bases and J by 0 bases. The germline V gene encodes CDR1 SGHRS and CDR2 YFSETQ. The CDR3 region has the DNA TGCGCCAGCAGCCAGGGACTAGCGGGAGTAAACTTCTCCTACGAGCAGTACTTC. Amino acids: CASSQGLAGVNFSYEQYF.

This chain joins TRBV7-9 and TRBJ2-3; possibly TRBD2 for D (5 bases). V was trimmed by 5 bases and J by 6 bases, leaving 15 bases between them. CDR1 and CDR2 from the germline V gene are SEHNR and FQNEAQ (reference sequence). CDR3 length: 14 residues. The CDR3 coding sequence is TGTGCCAGCAGCCCCCACCATCTAGCCGATACGCAGTATTTT. Translating gives CASSPHHLADTQYF.

The chain joins TRBV4-3 to TRBJ1-2; D ambiguous. Germline values: CDR1 LGHNA, CDR2 YSLEER. With 0 bases removed from V and 5 bases from J, the gap between germline ends came to 7 bases. The CDR3 loop spans 13 amino acids. CDR3 amino acids: CASSQDPSYGYTF. The DNA for the CDR3 is TGCGCCAGCAGCCAAGATCCGAGTTATGGCTACACCTTC.

This chain links TRBV28 with TRBJ1-2; 11 bases line up with TRBD1. Germline V lookup: CDR1 MDHEN, CDR2 SYDVKM. V shed 6 bases, J shed 8 bases, and the junction held 20 bases outside the gene matches. This CDR3 is built from 18 residues. The CDR3 spells CASSSNSFKGGTGGGYTF. CDR3 bases: TGTGCCAGCAGCTCCAATTCTTTTAAGGGGGGGACAGGGGGAGGCTACACCTTC.